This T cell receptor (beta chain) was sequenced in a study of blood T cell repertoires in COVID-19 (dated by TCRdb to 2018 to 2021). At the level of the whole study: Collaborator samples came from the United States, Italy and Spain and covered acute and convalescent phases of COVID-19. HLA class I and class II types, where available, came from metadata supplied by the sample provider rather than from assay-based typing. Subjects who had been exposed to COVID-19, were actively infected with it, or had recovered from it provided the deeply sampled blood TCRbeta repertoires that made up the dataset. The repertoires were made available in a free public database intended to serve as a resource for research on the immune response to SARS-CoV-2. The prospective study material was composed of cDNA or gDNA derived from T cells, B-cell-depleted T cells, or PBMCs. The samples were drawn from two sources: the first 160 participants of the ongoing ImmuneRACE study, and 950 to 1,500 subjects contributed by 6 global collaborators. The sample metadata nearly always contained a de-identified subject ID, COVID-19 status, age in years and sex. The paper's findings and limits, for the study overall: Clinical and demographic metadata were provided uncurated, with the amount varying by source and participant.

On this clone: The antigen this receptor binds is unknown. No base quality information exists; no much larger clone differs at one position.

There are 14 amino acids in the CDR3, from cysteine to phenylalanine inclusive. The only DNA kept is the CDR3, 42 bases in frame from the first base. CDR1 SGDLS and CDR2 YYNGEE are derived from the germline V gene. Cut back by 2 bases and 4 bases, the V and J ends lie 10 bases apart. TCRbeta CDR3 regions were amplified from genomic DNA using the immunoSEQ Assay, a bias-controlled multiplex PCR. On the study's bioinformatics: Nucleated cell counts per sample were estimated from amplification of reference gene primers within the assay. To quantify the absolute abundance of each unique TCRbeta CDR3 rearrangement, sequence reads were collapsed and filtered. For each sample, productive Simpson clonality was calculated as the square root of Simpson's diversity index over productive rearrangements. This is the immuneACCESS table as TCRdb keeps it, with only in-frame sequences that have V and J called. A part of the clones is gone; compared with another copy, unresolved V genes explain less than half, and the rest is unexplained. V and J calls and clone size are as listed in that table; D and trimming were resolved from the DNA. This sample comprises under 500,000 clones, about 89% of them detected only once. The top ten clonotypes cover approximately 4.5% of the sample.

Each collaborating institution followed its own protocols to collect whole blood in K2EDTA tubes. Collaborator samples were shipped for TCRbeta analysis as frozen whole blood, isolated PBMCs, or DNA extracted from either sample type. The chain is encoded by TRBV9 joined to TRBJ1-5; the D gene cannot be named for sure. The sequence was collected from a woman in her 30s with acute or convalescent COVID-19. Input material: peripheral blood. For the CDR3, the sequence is CASSVGVTNQPQHF. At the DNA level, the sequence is TGTGCCAGCAGCGTGGGAGTCACTAATCAGCCCCAGCATTTT.